The clone carrying this T cell receptor (beta chain) was recorded many times. Antigen specificity is unknown. V was cut by 4 bases and J by 0 bases, with 12 bases left in between. Germline CDR1 is SGDLS and CDR2 is YYNGEE. The CDR3 runs 15 residues. This sample was included in a study of T cells after yellow fever vaccination. The study's findings and limits: The appearance of a small share of clonotypes in both CD4 and CD8 compartments was observed. Detected again after the booster were most primary-vaccination clones, at 95% to 97% CD4 and around 91% CD8.

A universal primer site and UMIs were added as TCR cDNA was made by 5'RACE template switching. MiXCR, run by TCRdb on the 5' RACE reads, gives a single entry per CDR3 protein. The sample includes about 400,000 distinct CDR3 sequences, about 6% of them seen just once. The TCR sequence derives from a man aged 25 to 40 who received the YFV17D yellow fever vaccine. The sample in question was PBMCs, obtained 5 days after the yellow fever booster vaccination. V usage is TRBV9 and J usage is TRBJ2-3; unclear D gene. This CDR3 reads CASSPPRTSTDTQYF. CDR3 bases: TGTGCCAGCAGCCCCCCCCGGACCAGCACAGATACGCAGTATTTT.